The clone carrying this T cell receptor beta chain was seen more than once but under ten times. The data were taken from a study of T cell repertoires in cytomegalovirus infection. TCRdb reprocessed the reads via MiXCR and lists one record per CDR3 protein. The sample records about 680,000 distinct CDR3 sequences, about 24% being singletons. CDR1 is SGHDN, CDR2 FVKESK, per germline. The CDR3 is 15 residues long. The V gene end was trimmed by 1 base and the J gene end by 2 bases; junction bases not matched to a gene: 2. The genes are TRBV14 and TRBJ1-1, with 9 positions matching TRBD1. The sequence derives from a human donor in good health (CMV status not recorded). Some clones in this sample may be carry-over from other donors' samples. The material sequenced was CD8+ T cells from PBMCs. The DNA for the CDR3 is TGTGCCAGCAGCCAAGGGACAGGGGACAACACTGAAGCTTTCTTT. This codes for CASSQGTGDNTEAFF.